The sequence of this TCR beta chain was determined in a study of CD8+ T cells in alopecia areata. Overall study context: By percentage of affected scalp area, the severity of treated patients was scored. Findings of the study overall: One nonresponder leaves baseline CD8+ expansion's link to response uncertain. Higher clonality was seen in lesional scalp than in normal scalp, especially in alopecia totalis/universalis.

The sequencing template was cDNA reverse transcribed from extracted RNA. TCRdb's copy holds only in-frame clones and misses some; the assay was immunoSEQ multiplex PCR. The sample holds approximately 180,000 clones; about three fifths are singletons and the top ten take under 20%. The treatment here: oral pan-JAK inhibitor, 5-10 mg twice daily. Collection of lesional scalp punch biopsies and peripheral blood was performed in alopecia areata patients. This clone was counted a few times. What it binds is unknown. The CDR3 is 14 amino acids. The germline V gene encodes CDR1 SGHRS and CDR2 YFSETQ. Trimming removed 3 bases at V and 3 bases at J, with 13 bases between.

The chain recombines TRBV5-1 with TRBJ2-7; D perhaps matches TRBD2 (6 bases). The sequencing used CD4+ T cells sorted from blood, collected at approximately week 56, from a patient treated with tofacitinib. This clonotype originated in a human donor with alopecia areata. Here the CDR3 DNA reads TGCGCCAGCAGCTCGGGGACGGACTACTACGAGCAGTACTTC. Its protein product is CASSSGTDYYEQYF.